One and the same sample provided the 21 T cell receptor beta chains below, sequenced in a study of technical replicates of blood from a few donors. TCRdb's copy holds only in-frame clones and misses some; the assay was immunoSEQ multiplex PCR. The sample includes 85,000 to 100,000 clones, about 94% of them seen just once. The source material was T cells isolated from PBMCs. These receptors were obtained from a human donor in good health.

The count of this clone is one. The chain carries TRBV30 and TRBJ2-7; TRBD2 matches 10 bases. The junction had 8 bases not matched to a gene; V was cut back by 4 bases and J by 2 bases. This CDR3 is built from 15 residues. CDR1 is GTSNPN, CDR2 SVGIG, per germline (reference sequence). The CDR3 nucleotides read TGTGCCTGGACAGAAGCTAGCGGGGGACCCTACGAGCAGTACTTC. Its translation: CAWTEASGGPYEQYF. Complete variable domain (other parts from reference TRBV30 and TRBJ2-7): SQTIHQWPATLVQPVGSPLSLECTVEGTSNPNLYWYRQAAGRGLQLLFYSVGIGQISSEVPQNLSASRPQDRQFILSSKKLLLSDSGFYLCAWTEASGGPYEQYFGPGTRLTVT.

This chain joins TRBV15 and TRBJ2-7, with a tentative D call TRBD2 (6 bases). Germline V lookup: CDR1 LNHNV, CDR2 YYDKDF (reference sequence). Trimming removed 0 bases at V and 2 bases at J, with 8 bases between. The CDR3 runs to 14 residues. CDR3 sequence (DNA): TGTGCCACCAGCAGAGAGGGGGGAGCCTACGAGCAGTACTTC. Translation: CATSREGGAYEQYF.

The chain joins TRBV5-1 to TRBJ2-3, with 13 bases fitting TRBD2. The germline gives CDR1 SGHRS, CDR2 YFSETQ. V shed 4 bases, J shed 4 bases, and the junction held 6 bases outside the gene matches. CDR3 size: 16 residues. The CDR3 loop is CASSAGTSGISDTQYF. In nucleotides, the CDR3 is TGCGCCAGCAGCGCCGGGACTAGCGGGATCTCAGATACGCAGTATTTT.

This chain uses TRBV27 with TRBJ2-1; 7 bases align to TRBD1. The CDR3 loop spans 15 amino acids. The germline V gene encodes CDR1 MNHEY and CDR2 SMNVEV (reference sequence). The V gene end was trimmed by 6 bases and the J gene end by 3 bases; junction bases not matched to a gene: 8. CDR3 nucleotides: TGTGCCAGCAGCACCCGACAGGGCTTCTACAATGAGCAGTTCTTC. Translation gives CASSTRQGFYNEQFF.

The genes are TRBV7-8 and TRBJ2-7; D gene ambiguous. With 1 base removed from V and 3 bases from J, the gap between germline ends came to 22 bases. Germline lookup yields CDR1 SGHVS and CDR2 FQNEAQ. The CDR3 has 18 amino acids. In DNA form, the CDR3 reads TGTGCCAGCAGCTTAGTAGGTGGGTGGGCTACCACCCTCTACGAGCAGTACTTC. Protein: CASSLVGGWATTLYEQYF. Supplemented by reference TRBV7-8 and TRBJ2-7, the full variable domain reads GAGVSQSPRYKVAKRGQDVALRCDPISGHVSLFWYQQALGQGPEFLTYFQNEAQLDKSGLPSDRFFAERPEGSVSTLKIQRTQQEDSAVYLCASSLVGGWATTLYEQYFGPGTRLTVT.

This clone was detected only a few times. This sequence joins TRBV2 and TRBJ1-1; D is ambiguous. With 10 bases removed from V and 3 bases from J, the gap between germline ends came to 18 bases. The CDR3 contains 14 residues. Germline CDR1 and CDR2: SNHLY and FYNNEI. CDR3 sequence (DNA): TGTGCCATCTCACCACTGAACGGTGACACTGAAGCTTTCTTT. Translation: CAISPLNGDTEAFF.

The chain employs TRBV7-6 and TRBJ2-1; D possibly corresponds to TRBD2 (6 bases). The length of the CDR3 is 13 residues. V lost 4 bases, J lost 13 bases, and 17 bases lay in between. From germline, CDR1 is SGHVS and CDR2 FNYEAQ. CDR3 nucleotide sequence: TGTGCCAGCAGCTCCTACTGGGGGGAGATTCAGTTCTTC. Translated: CASSSYWGEIQFF.

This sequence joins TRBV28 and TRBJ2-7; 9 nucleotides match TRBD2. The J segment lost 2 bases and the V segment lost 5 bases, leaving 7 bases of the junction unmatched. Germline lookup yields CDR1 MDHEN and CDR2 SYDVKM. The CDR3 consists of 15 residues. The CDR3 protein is CASSPTSGWTYEQYF. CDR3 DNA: TGTGCCAGCAGTCCTACTAGCGGGTGGACCTACGAGCAGTACTTC.

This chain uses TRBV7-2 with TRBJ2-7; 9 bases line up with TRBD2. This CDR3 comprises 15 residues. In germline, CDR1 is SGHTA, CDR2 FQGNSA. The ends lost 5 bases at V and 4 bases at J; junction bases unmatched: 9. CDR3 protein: CASSPGGSGSYEQYF. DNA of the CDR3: TGTGCCAGCAGCCCGGGGGGTAGCGGGAGTTACGAGCAGTACTTC.

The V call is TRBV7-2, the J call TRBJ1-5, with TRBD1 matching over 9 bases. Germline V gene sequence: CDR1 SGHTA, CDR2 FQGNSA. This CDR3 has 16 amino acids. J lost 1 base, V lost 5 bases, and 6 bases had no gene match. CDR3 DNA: TGTGCCAGCAGCAACTCCGGGACAGGGAGCAATCAGCCCCAGCATTTT. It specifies CASSNSGTGSNQPQHF.

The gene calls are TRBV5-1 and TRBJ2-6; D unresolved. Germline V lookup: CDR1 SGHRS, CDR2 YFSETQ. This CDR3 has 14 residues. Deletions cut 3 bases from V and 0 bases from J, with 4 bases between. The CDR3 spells CASSSFSGANVLTF. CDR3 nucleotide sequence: TGCGCCAGCAGCTCTTTCTCTGGGGCCAACGTCCTGACTTTC.

CDR3 bases: TGTGCCAGCAGTGGAAGGGGGTCGGATGGGTACGAGCAGTACTTC. Residues: CASSGRGSDGYEQYF. The chain carries TRBV6-1 and TRBJ2-7; D is perhaps TRBD1 (6 bases). Trimming took 4 bases from V and 4 from J, leaving 17 bases between them. CDR3 length equals 15 residues. Germline CDR1 and CDR2: MNHNS and SASEGT.

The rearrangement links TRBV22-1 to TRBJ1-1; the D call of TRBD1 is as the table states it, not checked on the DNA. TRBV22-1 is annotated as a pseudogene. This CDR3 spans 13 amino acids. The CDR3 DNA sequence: TGTCCTGGGAACCGCATGTTGACAGGGGAAGCTTTCTTT. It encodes CPGNRMLTGEAFF.

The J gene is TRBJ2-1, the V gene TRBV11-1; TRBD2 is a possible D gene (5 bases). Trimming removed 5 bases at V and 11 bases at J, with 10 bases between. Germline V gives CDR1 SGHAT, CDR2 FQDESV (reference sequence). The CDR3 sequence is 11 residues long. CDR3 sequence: CASSPGNKQFF. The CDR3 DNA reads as TGTGCCAGCAGCCCGGGGAATAAGCAGTTCTTC.

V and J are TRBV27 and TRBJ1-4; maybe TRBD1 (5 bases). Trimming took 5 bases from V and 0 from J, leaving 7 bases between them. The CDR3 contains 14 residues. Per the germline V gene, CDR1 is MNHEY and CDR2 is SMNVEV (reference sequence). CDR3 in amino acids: CASSGGATNEKLFF. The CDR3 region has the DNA TGTGCCAGCAGTGGAGGGGCAACTAATGAAAAACTGTTTTTT. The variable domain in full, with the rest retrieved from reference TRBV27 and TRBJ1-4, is EAQVTQNPRYLITVTGKKLTVTCSQNMNHEYMSWYRQDPGLGLRQIYYSMNVEVTDKGDVPEGYKVSRKEKRNFPLILESPSPNQTSLYFCASSGGATNEKLFFGSGTQLSVL.

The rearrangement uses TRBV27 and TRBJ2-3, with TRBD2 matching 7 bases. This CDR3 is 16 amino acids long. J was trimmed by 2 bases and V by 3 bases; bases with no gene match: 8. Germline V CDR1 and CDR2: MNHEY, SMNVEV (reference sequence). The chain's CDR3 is CASSFRPSGFTDTQYF. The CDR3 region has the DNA TGTGCCAGCAGTTTTCGTCCTAGCGGCTTCACAGATACGCAGTATTTT.

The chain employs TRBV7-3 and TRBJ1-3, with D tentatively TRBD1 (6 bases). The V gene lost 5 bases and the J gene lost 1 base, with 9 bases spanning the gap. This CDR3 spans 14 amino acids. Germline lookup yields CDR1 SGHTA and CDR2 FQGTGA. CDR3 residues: CASSPTGSGNTIYF. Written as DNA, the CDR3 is TGTGCCAGCAGCCCGACAGGATCTGGAAACACCATATATTTT.

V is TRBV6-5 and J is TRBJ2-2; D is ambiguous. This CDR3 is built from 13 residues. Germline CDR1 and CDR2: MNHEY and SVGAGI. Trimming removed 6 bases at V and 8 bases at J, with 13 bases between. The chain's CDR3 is CASRLSGSGELFF. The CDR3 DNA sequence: TGTGCCAGCAGGTTGTCGGGTTCGGGGGAGCTGTTTTTT.

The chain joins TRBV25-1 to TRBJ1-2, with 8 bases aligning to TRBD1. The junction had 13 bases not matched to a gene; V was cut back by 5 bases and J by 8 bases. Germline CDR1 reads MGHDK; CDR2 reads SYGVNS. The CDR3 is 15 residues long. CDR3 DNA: TGTGCCAGCAGTCCTGTAAAGCAGGGGGCTGGGGGCTACACCTTC. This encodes CASSPVKQGAGGYTF.

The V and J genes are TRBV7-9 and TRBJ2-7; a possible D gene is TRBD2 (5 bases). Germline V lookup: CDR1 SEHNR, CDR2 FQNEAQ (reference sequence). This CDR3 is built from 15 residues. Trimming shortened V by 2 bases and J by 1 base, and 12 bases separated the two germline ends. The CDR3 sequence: CASSLYRAGSYEQYF. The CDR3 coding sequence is TGTGCCAGCAGCTTATATAGGGCGGGTTCCTACGAGCAGTACTTC.

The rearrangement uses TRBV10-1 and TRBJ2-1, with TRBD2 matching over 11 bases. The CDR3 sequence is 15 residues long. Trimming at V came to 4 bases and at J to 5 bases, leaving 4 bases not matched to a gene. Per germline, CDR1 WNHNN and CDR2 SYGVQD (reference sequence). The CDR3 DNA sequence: TGCGCCAGCAGTGTAGCGACTAGCGGGGACAATGAGCAGTTCTTC. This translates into CASSVATSGDNEQFF.